These 2 T cell receptor beta chains originate from one sample sequenced in a study of Tregs in tolerant kidney transplant recipients. Data came from immunoSEQ multiplex PCR; TCRdb stores just in-frame clones and leaves some out. The record lists roughly 32,000 clones, of which the ten most abundant hold about 7.6%. The sequences come from CD8+ T cells from blood, collected before the transplant. The receptors were gathered from a human donor who received a combined kidney and bone marrow transplant.

Remarks on this clone: From the germline J gene comes the end of the CDR3, since the read stops 3 residues before it. This rearrangement joins TRBV7-7 to TRBJ2-5, with D perhaps TRBD1 (6 bases). V lost 5 bases and J lost 5, with 18 bases in between. CDR3 length: 15 residues. CDR1 SSHAT and CDR2 FNYEAQ come from the germline V gene (reference sequence). The CDR3 spells CASSPASGTLETQYF. CDR3 DNA (partial): TGTGCCAGCAGCCCAGCTTCCGGGACACTGGAGACC.

As for this clone: The read ends 3 residues before the CDR3 terminus; that terminus is restored from the germline J gene. The chain couples TRBV29-1 to TRBJ1-2; a possible D gene is TRBD1 (6 bases). V shed 4 bases and J shed 5 bases, with 11 bases lying between them. The CDR3 consists of 12 residues. Per germline, CDR1 SQVTM and CDR2 ANQGSEA. CDR3 DNA, as far as it was read: TGCAGCGTTGGGACAGACTTTTATGGC. Its protein product is CSVGTDFYG. The CDR3 as a whole reads CSVGTDFYGYTF.